The 17 T cell receptor beta chains below come from one sample, sequenced in a study of T cells of healthy individuals. In TCRdb, the 5' RACE reads were re-called with MiXCR into one record per CDR3 protein. The table records 40,000 to 60,000 distinct CDR3 sequences, roughly 14% of them present only once. The source of these receptors is a human donor in good health.

This chain joins TRBV3-1 and TRBJ2-3, with D unresolved. This CDR3 has 13 residues. Deletions cut 1 base from V and 11 bases from J, with 13 bases between. CDR1 and CDR2 (germline): LGHDT, YNNKEL (reference sequence). As DNA, the CDR3 is TGTGCCAGCAGCCAAGGCCAGCACAGAGGGCAGTATTTT. It specifies CASSQGQHRGQYF.

In its sample, this clonotype was seen many times. The CDR3 loop reads CSAPPGPAKETGELFF. CDR3 nucleotides: TGCAGTGCTCCCCCCGGGCCGGCGAAAGAGACCGGGGAGCTGTTTTTT. The rearrangement links TRBV20-1 to TRBJ2-2, with D unresolved. CDR3 size: 16 residues. Trimming shortened V by 5 bases and J by 5 bases, and 21 bases separated the two germline ends. Germline loops: CDR1 DFQATT, CDR2 SNEGSKA (reference sequence).

There are many counts of this clonotype. This rearrangement joins TRBV6-2 or TRBV6-3 to TRBJ1-6; D ambiguous. Deletions cut 5 bases from V and 0 bases from J, with 8 bases between. CDR3 length equals 15 residues. Germline V lookup: CDR1 MNHEY, CDR2 SVGEGT. CDR3 DNA: TGTGCCAGCAGTCCTAAGAGCTCCTATAATTCACCCCTCCACTTT. Amino acid sequence: CASSPKSSYNSPLHF.

V and J are TRBV20-1 and TRBJ1-4, with D unresolved. The CDR3 runs to 12 residues. Germline V gives CDR1 DFQATT, CDR2 SNEGSKA (reference sequence). V shed 1 base and J shed 8 bases, with 8 bases lying between them. The CDR3 region has the DNA TGCAGTGCTAGAGCGCTGGCGGAAAAACTGTTTTTT. Translation: CSARALAEKLFF.

This clonotype was recorded many times. The V call is TRBV6-6, the J call TRBJ2-2; D is unresolved. Trimming took 5 bases from V and 3 from J, leaving 4 bases between them. Germline CDR1 reads MNHNY; CDR2 reads SVGAGI (reference sequence). The CDR3 spans 12 residues. Here the CDR3 reads CASSGDTGELFF. The DNA of the CDR3 is TGTGCCAGCAGTGGGGACACCGGGGAGCTGTTTTTT.

The table lists this clonotype with a few counts. The rearrangement links TRBV24-1 to TRBJ2-5; 10 bases are a match to TRBD2. Germline V CDR1 and CDR2: KGHDR, SFDVKD. V was pared by 1 base and J by 2 bases, with 6 bases of the junction left unmatched. The CDR3 spans 17 residues. The CDR3 DNA follows: TGTGCCACCAGTGATTTCTCTAGCGGGAGTGGGCAAGAGACCCAGTACTTC. Amino acids: CATSDFSSGSGQETQYF.

In its sample, this clonotype was seen many times. This rearrangement joins TRBV7-2 to TRBJ1-4, with D perhaps matching TRBD1 (6 bases). Germline V lookup: CDR1 SGHTA, CDR2 FQGNSA. Trimming removed 3 bases from V and 8 bases from J, with 16 bases in between. The CDR3 contains 15 residues. This CDR3 reads CASSFGRGGDEKLFF. The CDR3 DNA is TGTGCCAGCAGCTTTGGTAGGGGGGGAGACGAAAAACTGTTTTTT.

The table lists this clonotype with a few counts. This chain joins TRBV4-1 and TRBJ2-2; tentatively, D is TRBD1 (5 bases). The CDR3 loop spans 15 amino acids. The V end lost 4 bases, the J end lost 5 bases, and 14 bases lay between the germline ends. Germline assignment: CDR1 MGHRA and CDR2 YSYEKL. CDR3 residues: CASSLKGARTGELFF. As DNA, the CDR3 is TGCGCCAGCAGCCTGAAAGGGGCGCGGACCGGGGAGCTGTTTTTT.

The chain combines TRBV6-6 with TRBJ1-5, with D perhaps TRBD1 (6 bases). The CDR3 runs to 11 residues. Deletions cut 5 bases from V and 11 bases from J, with 10 bases between. Per the germline V gene, CDR1 is MNHNY and CDR2 is SVGAGI (reference sequence). The CDR3 DNA reads as TGTGCCAGCAGTCCGAACAGGGCCCAGCATTTT. Its translation is CASSPNRAQHF.

The V call is TRBV2, the J call TRBJ1-5; no firm D call. The length of the CDR3 is 15 residues. Trimming left V 6 bases short and J 4 bases short, with 16 bases between. CDR1 is SNHLY and CDR2 is FYNNEI in the germline V gene. CDR3 sequence (DNA): TGTGCCAGCAGCAAACTCGCGGCAGCAAATCAGCCCCAGCATTTT. It translates to CASSKLAAANQPQHF.

This clonotype was recorded at least ten times. V is TRBV30 and J is TRBJ1-2; D possibly corresponds to TRBD1 (6 bases). The CDR3 has 15 amino acids. Looked up from germline, CDR1 is GTSNPN and CDR2 is SVGIG (reference sequence). V shed 3 bases and J shed 5 bases, with 19 bases lying between them. The CDR3 sequence is CAWRLVGGVRYGYTF. The CDR3 DNA reads as TGTGCCTGGAGACTGGTGGGGGGCGTTCGGTATGGCTACACCTTC.

This clonotype came up a few times. The CDR3 reads CASSLVRGDVETQYF. CDR3 bases: TGTGCCAGCAGCTTGGTCAGGGGGGACGTGGAGACCCAGTACTTC. The V and J genes are TRBV5-5 and TRBJ2-5; TRBD1 might be the D (7 bases). CDR3 length: 15 amino acids. V gave up 0 bases and J gave up 5 bases, with 14 bases separating them. Germline CDR1 and CDR2: SGHKS and YYEKEE (reference sequence). The full variable domain, in which reference TRBV5-5 and TRBJ2-5 provide the parts outside the CDR3, is DAGVTQSPTHLIKTRGQQVTLRCSPISGHKSVSWYQQVLGQGPQFIFQYYEKEERGRGNFPDRFSARQFPNYSSELNVNALLLGDSALYLCASSLVRGDVETQYFGPGTRLLVL.

The table lists this clonotype with a few counts. This rearrangement joins TRBV7-3 to TRBJ2-5, with TRBD1 matching 7 bases. The CDR3 contains 13 residues. Trimming took 5 bases from V and 5 from J; bases not matched to a gene: 5. In germline, CDR1 is SGHTA, CDR2 FQGTGA. The DNA for the CDR3 is TGTGCCAGCAGCAGAACAGGGGTCGAGACCCAGTACTTC. The encoded protein is CASSRTGVETQYF. The full variable domain, completed using reference TRBV7-3 and TRBJ2-5, is GAGVSQTPSNKVTEKGKYVELRCDPISGHTALYWYRQSLGQGPEFLIYFQGTGAADDSGLPNDRFFAVRPEGSVSTLKIQRTERGDSAVYLCASSRTGVETQYFGPGTRLLVL.

J is TRBJ1-2 and V is TRBV5-5; 7 bases are a match to TRBD1. The V and J ends lost 4 bases and 3 bases, in that order; junction bases with no gene match: 9. The CDR3 sequence is 15 residues long. Germline CDR1 SGHKS, CDR2 YYEKEE (reference sequence). The CDR3 region is CASSPWDSDYYGYTF. As DNA, the CDR3 is TGTGCCAGCAGCCCCTGGGACAGCGATTACTATGGCTACACCTTC. Full variable domain (missing parts from reference TRBV5-5 and TRBJ1-2): DAGVTQSPTHLIKTRGQQVTLRCSPISGHKSVSWYQQVLGQGPQFIFQYYEKEERGRGNFPDRFSARQFPNYSSELNVNALLLGDSALYLCASSPWDSDYYGYTFGSGTRLTVV.

This clonotype was observed a few times. J is TRBJ2-7 and V is TRBV19, with 7 bases fitting TRBD1. This CDR3 has 14 amino acids. Trimming at V came to 4 bases and at J to 2 bases, leaving 5 bases not matched to a gene. The V gene's germline CDR1 is LNHDA and CDR2 SQIVND (reference sequence). DNA for the CDR3: TGTGCCAGTAGTACTCTCGACAGGGCCTACGAGCAGTACTTC. It specifies CASSTLDRAYEQYF.

This clonotype came up a few times. This chain connects TRBV4-1 to TRBJ2-7; D not certain. From germline, CDR1 is MGHRA and CDR2 YSYEKL. The V end was cut by 0 bases, the J end by 4 bases, with 10 bases between. The CDR3 has 14 amino acids. CDR3 residues: CASSQERVGYEQYF. Here the CDR3 DNA reads TGCGCCAGCAGCCAAGAACGCGTGGGTTACGAGCAGTACTTC.

This clonotype was seen a few times. This chain connects TRBV6-2 or TRBV6-3 to TRBJ1-2; D gene ambiguous. Looked up from germline, CDR1 is MNHEY and CDR2 is SVGEGT. The CDR3 spans 11 residues. V shed 5 bases and J shed 9 bases, with 10 bases lying between them. The CDR3, as DNA: TGTGCCAGCAGTCACGGCAGGAGCTACACCTTC. This translates into CASSHGRSYTF.